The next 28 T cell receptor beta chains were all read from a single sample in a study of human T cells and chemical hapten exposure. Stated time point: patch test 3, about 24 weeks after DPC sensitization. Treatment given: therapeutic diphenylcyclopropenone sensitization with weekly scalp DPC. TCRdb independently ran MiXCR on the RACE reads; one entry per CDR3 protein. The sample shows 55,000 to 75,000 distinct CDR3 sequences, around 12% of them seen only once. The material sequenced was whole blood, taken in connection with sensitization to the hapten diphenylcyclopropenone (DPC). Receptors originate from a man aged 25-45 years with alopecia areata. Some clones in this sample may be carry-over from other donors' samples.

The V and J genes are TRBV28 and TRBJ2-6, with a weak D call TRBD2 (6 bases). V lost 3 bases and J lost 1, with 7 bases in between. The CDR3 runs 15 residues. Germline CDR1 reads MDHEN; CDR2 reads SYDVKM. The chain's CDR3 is CASSFGGSGANVLTF. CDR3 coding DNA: TGTGCCAGCAGTTTTGGGGGGTCTGGGGCCAACGTCCTGACTTTC.

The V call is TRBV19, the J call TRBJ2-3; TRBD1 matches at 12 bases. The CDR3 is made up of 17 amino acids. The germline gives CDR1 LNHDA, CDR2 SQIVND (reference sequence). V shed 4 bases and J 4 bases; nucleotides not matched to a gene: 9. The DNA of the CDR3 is TGTGCCAGTAGTAACCCCGGGACAGGGGGCCCCCCAGATACGCAGTATTTT. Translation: CASSNPGTGGPPDTQYF.

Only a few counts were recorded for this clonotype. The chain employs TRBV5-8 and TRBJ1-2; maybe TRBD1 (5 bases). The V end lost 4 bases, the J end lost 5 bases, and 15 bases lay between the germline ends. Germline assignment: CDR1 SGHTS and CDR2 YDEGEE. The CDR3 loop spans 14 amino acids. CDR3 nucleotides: TGTGCCAGCAGCCGGAAGGGGATCCTTTATGGCTACACCTTC. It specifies CASSRKGILYGYTF.

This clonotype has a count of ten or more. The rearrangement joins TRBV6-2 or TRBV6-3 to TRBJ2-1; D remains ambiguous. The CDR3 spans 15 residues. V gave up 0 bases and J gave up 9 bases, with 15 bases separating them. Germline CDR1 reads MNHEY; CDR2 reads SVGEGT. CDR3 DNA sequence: TGTGCCAGCAGTTACTCGACACATGCTATGGGTGAGCAGTTCTTC. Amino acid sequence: CASSYSTHAMGEQFF.

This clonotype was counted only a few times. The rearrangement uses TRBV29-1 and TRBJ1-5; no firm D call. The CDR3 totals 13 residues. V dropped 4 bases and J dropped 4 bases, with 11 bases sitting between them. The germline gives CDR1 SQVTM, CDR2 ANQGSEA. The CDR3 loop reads CSVAAGHNQPQHF. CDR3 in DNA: TGCAGCGTTGCCGCGGGCCATAATCAGCCCCAGCATTTT.

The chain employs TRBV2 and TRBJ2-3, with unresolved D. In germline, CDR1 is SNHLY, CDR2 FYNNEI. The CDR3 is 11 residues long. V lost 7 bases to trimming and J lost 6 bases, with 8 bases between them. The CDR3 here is CASTYPDTQYF. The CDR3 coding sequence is TGTGCCAGCACCTATCCGGATACGCAGTATTTT.

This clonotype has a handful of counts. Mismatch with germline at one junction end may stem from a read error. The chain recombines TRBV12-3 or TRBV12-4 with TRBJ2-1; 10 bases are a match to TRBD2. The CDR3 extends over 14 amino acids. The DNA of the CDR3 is TGTGCCAGCAGACTTAGCGGGGGGATCGATGAACAGTTCTTC. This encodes CASRLSGGIDEQFF.

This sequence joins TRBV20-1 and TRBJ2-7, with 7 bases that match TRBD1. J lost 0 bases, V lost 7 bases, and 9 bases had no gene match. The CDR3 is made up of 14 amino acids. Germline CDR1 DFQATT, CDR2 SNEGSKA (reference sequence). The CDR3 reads CSGLTGIYSYEQYF. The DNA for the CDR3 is TGCAGTGGCCTGACAGGGATCTACTCCTACGAGCAGTACTTC.

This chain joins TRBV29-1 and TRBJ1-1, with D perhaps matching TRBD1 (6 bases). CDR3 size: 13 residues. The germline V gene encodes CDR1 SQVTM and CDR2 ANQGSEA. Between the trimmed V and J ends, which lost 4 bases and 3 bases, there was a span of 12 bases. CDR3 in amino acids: CSVVSGGDTEAFF. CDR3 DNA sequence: TGCAGCGTTGTATCTGGGGGCGACACTGAAGCTTTCTTT.

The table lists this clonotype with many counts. The DNA of the CDR3 is TGCAGCGCCCCCGGACAGGGTCTATCAACTTTGGCTTTCTTT. Translated, it gives CSAPGQGLSTLAFF. V usage is TRBV29-1 and J usage is TRBJ1-1, with 8 bases lining up with TRBD1. This CDR3 has 14 amino acids. The junction had 18 bases not matched to a gene; V was cut back by 7 bases and J by 11 bases. In germline, CDR1 is SQVTM, CDR2 ANQGSEA.

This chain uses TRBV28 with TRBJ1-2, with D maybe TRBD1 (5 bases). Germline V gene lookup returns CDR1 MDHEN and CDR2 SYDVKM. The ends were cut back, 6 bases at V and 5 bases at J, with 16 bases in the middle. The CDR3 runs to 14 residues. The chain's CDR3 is CASSYGDSNYGYTF. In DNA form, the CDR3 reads TGTGCCAGCAGCTACGGAGACAGTAATTATGGCTACACCTTC.

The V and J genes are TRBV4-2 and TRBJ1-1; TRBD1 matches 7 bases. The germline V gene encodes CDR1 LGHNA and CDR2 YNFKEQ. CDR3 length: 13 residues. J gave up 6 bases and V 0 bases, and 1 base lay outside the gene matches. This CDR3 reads CASSQDRGPEAFF. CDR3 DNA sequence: TGTGCCAGCAGCCAAGATAGGGGGCCTGAAGCTTTCTTT.

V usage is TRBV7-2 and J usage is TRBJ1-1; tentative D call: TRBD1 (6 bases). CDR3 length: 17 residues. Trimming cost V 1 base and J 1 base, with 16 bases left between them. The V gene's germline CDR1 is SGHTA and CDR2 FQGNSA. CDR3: CASSLEEPGAENTEAFF. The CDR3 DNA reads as TGTGCCAGCAGCTTAGAAGAGCCGGGGGCGGAGAACACTGAAGCTTTCTTT. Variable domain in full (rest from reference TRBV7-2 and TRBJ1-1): GAGVSQSPSNKVTEKGKDVELRCDPISGHTALYWYRQSLGQGLEFLIYFQGNSAPDKSGLPSDRFSAERTGGSVSTLTIQRTQQEDSAVYLCASSLEEPGAENTEAFFGQGTRLTVV.

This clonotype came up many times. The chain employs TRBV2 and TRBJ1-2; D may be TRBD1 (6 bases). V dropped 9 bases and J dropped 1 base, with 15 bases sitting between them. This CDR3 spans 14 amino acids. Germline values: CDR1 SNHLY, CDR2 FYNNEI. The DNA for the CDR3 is TGTGCCAGGGGGACTGGACAGCGTAACTATGGCTACACCTTC. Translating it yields CARGTGQRNYGYTF.

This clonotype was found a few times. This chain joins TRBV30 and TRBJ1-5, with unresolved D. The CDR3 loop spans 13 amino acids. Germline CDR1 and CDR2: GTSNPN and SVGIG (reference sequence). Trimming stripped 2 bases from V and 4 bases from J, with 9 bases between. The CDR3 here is CAWSQDGNQPQHF. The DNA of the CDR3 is TGTGCCTGGAGTCAGGACGGGAATCAGCCCCAGCATTTT.

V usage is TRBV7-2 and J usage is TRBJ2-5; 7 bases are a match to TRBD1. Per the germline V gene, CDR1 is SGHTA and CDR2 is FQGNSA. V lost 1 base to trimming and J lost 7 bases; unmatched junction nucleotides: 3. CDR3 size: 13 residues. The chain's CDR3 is CASSLEGAGTQYF. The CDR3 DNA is TGTGCCAGCAGCTTAGAGGGGGCAGGGACCCAGTACTTC.

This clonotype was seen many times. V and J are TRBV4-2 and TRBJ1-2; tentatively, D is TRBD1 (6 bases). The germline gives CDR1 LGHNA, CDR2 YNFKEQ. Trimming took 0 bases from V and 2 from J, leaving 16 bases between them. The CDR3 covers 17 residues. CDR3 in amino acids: CASSQETQGLGNYGYTF. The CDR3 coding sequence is TGTGCCAGCAGCCAAGAGACACAGGGTCTAGGGAACTATGGCTACACCTTC.

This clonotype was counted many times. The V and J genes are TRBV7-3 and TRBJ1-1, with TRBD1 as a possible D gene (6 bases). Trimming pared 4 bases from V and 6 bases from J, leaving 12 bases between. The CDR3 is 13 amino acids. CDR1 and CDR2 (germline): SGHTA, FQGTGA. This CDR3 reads CASSWGPGAEAFF. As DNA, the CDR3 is TGTGCCAGCAGCTGGGGGCCTGGCGCTGAAGCTTTCTTT.

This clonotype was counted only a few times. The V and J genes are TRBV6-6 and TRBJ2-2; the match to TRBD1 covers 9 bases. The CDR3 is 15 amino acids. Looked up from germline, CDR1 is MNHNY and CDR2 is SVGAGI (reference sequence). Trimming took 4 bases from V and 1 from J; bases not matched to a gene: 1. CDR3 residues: CASSWTGENTGELFF. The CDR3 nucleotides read TGTGCCAGCAGTTGGACAGGGGAGAACACCGGGGAGCTGTTTTTT.

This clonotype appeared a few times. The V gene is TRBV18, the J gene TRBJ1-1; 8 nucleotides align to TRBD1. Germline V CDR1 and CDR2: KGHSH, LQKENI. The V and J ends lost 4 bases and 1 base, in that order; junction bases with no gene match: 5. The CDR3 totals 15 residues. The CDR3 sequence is CASSLGGQANTEAFF. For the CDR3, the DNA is TGTGCCAGCTCACTGGGGGGACAGGCGAACACTGAAGCTTTCTTT.

DNA for the CDR3: TGTGCCAGCAGTTACTCAATCGAGGGCAAATTCATCGATACGCAGTATTTT. Amino acid sequence: CASSYSIEGKFIDTQYF. The chain combines TRBV6-2 or TRBV6-3 with TRBJ2-3; perhaps TRBD2 as D (5 bases). The CDR3 spans 17 residues. Trimming stripped 0 bases from V and 6 bases from J, with 19 bases between. Germline V gives CDR1 MNHEY, CDR2 SVGEGT.

This CDR3 reads CASSRSGGEPTYEQYF. The CDR3 DNA sequence: TGTGCCAGCAGTCGGAGCGGGGGGGAGCCAACCTACGAGCAGTACTTC. The chain employs TRBV3-1 and TRBJ2-7; 10 bases agree with TRBD2. CDR1 and CDR2 from the germline V gene are LGHDT and YNNKEL (reference sequence). V was pared by 6 bases and J by 2 bases, with 10 bases of the junction left unmatched. There are 16 residues in the CDR3.

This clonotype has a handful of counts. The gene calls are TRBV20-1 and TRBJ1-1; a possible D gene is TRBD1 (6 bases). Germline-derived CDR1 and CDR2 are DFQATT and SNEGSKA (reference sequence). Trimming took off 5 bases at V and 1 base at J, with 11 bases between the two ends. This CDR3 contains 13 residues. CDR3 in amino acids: CSAFLQGNTEAFF. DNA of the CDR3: TGCAGTGCTTTCCTACAGGGGAACACTGAAGCTTTCTTT.

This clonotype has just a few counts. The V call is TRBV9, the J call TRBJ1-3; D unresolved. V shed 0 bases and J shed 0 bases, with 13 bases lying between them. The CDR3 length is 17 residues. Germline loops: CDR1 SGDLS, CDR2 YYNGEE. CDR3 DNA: TGTGCCAGCAGCGTAGGCCCCCTCATCCCCTCTGGAAACACCATATATTTT. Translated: CASSVGPLIPSGNTIYF. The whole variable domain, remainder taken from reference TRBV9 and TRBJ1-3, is DSGVTQTPKHLITATGQRVTLRCSPRSGDLSVYWYQQSLDQGLQFLIQYYNGEERAKGNILERFSAQQFPDLHSELNLSSLELGDSALYFCASSVGPLIPSGNTIYFGEGSWLTVV.

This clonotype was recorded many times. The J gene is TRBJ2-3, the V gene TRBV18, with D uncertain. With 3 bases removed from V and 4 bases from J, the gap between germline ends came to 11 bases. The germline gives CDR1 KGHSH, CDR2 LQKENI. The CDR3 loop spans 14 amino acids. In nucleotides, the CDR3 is TGTGCCAGCTCACCGGTCAAGGGCCCAGATACGCAGTATTTT. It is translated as CASSPVKGPDTQYF.

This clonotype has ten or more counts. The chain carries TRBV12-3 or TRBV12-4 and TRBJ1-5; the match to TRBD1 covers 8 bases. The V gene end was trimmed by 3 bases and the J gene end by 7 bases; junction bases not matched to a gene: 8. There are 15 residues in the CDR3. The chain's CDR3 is CASSFGGTGGQPQHF. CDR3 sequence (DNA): TGTGCCAGCAGTTTTGGTGGAACAGGGGGACAGCCCCAGCATTTT.

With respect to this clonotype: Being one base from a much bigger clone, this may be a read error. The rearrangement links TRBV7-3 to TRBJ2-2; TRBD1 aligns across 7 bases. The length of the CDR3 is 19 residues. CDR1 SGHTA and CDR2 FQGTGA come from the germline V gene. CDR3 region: CASSFGGPYTGQNTGQLFF. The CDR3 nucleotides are TGTGCCAGCAGCTTTGGGGGACCATATACGGGACAGAACACCGGGCAGCTGTTTTTT.

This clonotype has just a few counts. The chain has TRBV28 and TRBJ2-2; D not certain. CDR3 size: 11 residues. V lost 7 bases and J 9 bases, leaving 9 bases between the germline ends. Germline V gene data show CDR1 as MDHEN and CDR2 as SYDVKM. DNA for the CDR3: TGTGCCAGCACCTTTCACAGGGAGCTGTTTTTT. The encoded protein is CASTFHRELFF.